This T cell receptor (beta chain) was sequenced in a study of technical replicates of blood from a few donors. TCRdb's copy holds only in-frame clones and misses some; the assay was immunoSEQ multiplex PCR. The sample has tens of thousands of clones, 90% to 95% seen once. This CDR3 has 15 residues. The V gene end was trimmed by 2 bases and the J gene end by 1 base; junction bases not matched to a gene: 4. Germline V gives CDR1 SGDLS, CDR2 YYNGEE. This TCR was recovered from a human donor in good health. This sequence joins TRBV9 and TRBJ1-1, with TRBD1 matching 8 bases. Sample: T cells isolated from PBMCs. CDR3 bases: TGTGCCAGCAGCGTCCCGACAGGGGAGAACACTGAAGCTTTCTTT. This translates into CASSVPTGENTEAFF.